This paragraph covers one TCR beta chain sequence. The CDR3 runs 13 residues. V lost 0 bases to trimming and J lost 13 bases, with 15 bases between them. In germline, CDR1 is SNHLY, CDR2 FYNNEI. In the authors' methods: By means of reference gene primer amplification, nucleated cell counts were estimated. Generated by immunoSEQ multiplex PCR, the TCRdb table keeps only in-frame clones and is missing some. V, J and clone size are those of that table, while D and trimming were read from the DNA. Of around 210,000 clones in the sample, roughly 80% are singletons; the top ten hold around 0.93%. In Seattle, patients joined the study during active infection and were tracked longitudinally. The data were obtained in a study of blood T cell repertoires in COVID-19. As for the study in general: From the United States, Italy and Spain came samples of acute and convalescent COVID-19. From T cells, B-cell-depleted T cells, or PBMCs came the material, which was cDNA or gDNA.

What was sequenced was peripheral blood. The receptor was derived from a man aged 60 to 75 with COVID-19, enrolled during active disease. The rearrangement joins TRBV2 to TRBJ1-2; D gene uncertain. The CDR3 sequence: CASSEALPVSCTF. Written as DNA, the CDR3 is TGTGCCAGCAGTGAAGCGCTTCCGGTATCCTGCACCTTC.